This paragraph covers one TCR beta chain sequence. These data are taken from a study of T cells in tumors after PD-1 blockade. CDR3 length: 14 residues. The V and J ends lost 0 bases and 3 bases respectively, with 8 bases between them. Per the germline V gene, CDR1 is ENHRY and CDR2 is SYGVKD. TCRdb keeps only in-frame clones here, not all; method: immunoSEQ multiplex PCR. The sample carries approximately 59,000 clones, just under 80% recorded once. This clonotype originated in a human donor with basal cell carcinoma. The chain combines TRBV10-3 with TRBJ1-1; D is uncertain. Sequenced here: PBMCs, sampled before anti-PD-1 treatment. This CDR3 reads CAISESGEDTEAFF. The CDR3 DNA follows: TGTGCCATCAGTGAGTCTGGGGAGGACACTGAAGCTTTCTTT.